The 20 T cell receptor beta chains below come from one sample, sequenced in a study of shared clonotypes between healthy human individuals. Libraries were prepared by immunoSEQ multiplex PCR; TCRdb keeps only in-frame clonotypes and omits some of them. The sample records about 2.3 million clones, about nine tenths being singletons. Sequenced sample: naive CD4+ T cells from PBMCs. Subset: CD45RA+ positively selected. The receptors here all came from a young man in good health. Some clones in this sample may be carry-over from other donors' samples.

In regard to this clone: Within the sample, other DNA sequences also encode this same CDR3. V gene TRBV25-1 combines with J gene TRBJ2-7; 11 bases are shared with TRBD1. CDR1 MGHDK and CDR2 SYGVNS come from the germline V gene. The V and J ends lost 3 bases and 6 bases, in that order; junction bases with no gene match: 4. This CDR3 is built from 14 residues. CDR3 residues: CASSDPGTGGEQYF. The CDR3 DNA is TGTGCCAGCAGTGACCCCGGGACAGGGGGCGAGCAGTACTTC.

As to this clone: Other DNA sequences within the sample encode an identical CDR3. This chain connects TRBV9 to TRBJ2-1, with TRBD2 identical over 10 bases. The length of the CDR3 is 14 residues. Germline V CDR1 and CDR2: SGDLS, YYNGEE. J was trimmed by 2 bases and V by 7 bases; bases with no gene match: 3. The CDR3 coding sequence is TGTGCCAGCTCCGGACTAGCGGCCTACAATGAGCAGTTCTTC. It encodes CASSGLAAYNEQFF.

The rearrangement uses TRBV7-9 and TRBJ2-2; TRBD2 matches 15 bases. This CDR3 spans 17 amino acids. V lost 4 bases, J lost 5 bases, and 5 bases stayed unmatched. Germline CDR1 SEHNR, CDR2 FQNEAQ (reference sequence). In nucleotides, the CDR3 is TGTGCCAGCAGCTATGGACTAGCGGGAGGGTATACCGGGGAGCTGTTTTTT. Encoded protein: CASSYGLAGGYTGELFF.

V usage is TRBV11-2 and J usage is TRBJ2-1, with D uncertain. Trimming took 2 bases from V and 9 from J, leaving 11 bases between them. The CDR3 has 13 amino acids. Germline lookup yields CDR1 SGHAT and CDR2 FQNNGV. As DNA, the CDR3 is TGTGCCAGCAGCTTAAAATTAACCGGTGAGCAGTTCTTC. It encodes CASSLKLTGEQFF.

The V call is TRBV5-4, the J call TRBJ2-7; 9 bases agree with TRBD2. With 2 bases clipped from V and 4 bases from J, the junction kept 7 bases outside the gene matches. CDR1 is SGHNT and CDR2 is YYREEE in the germline V gene (reference sequence). This CDR3 is built from 15 residues. CDR3 loop: CASSFGVSGSYEQYF. CDR3 DNA: TGTGCCAGCAGCTTTGGGGTTAGCGGGAGTTACGAGCAGTACTTC.

V is TRBV18 and J is TRBJ2-7; 8 bases are a match to TRBD1. CDR1 KGHSH and CDR2 LQKENI come from the germline V gene. CDR3 length: 15 amino acids. Germline trimming cut 3 bases from V and 3 bases from J; bases unmatched to any gene: 7. The CDR3 DNA is TGTGCCAGCTCACCCCCCCATGGACAGGGCTACGAGCAGTACTTC. As protein: CASSPPHGQGYEQYF.

V usage is TRBV5-1 and J usage is TRBJ2-1; 8 bases fit TRBD2. Germline lookup yields CDR1 SGHRS and CDR2 YFSETQ. V shed 4 bases and J 6 bases; nucleotides not matched to a gene: 6. This CDR3 is built from 14 residues. The CDR3 is CASSGQAGVNEQFF. The CDR3 DNA is TGCGCCAGCAGCGGTCAAGCGGGGGTCAATGAGCAGTTCTTC.

The chain is built from TRBV9 and TRBJ2-1; the D gene is possibly TRBD2 (5 bases). Germline V CDR1 and CDR2: SGDLS, YYNGEE. Trimming left V 4 bases short and J 4 bases short, with 24 bases between. This CDR3 contains 18 residues. The CDR3 here is CASSSPSGRAGNYNEQFF. CDR3 in DNA: TGTGCCAGCAGCTCTCCCTCGGGTCGGGCGGGTAATTACAATGAGCAGTTCTTC.

The rearrangement links TRBV19 to TRBJ1-1, with D possibly being TRBD1 (5 bases). The germline V and J ends were trimmed by 6 bases and 2 bases, with 13 bases remaining between them. CDR1 LNHDA and CDR2 SQIVND come from the germline V gene (reference sequence). The CDR3 has 14 amino acids. The CDR3 loop reads CASRIRGVNTEAFF. The CDR3, as DNA: TGTGCCAGTAGAATTAGGGGAGTAAACACTGAAGCTTTCTTT.

The chain is built from TRBV27 and TRBJ2-5, with 9 bases that match TRBD1. Germline V gene sequence: CDR1 MNHEY, CDR2 SMNVEV (reference sequence). V lost 4 bases, J lost 2 bases, and 14 bases stayed unmatched. This CDR3 has 18 residues. CDR3 in DNA: TGTGCCAGCAGTTCCGGGACAGGGACCCCGGTGTCACAAGAGACCCAGTACTTC. Translation gives CASSSGTGTPVSQETQYF.

V usage is TRBV28 and J usage is TRBJ2-1, with TRBD2 as a possible D gene (6 bases). From germline, CDR1 is MDHEN and CDR2 SYDVKM. This CDR3 is built from 15 residues. The germline V and J ends were trimmed by 6 bases and 4 bases, with 16 bases remaining between them. The CDR3 coding sequence is TGTGCCAGCAGGAGGGACTTGGGGACTTACAATGAGCAGTTCTTC. Translation: CASRRDLGTYNEQFF.

As for this clone: Other DNA sequences of this sample code for an identical CDR3. The chain carries TRBV28 and TRBJ1-4; 12 bases agree with TRBD1. CDR3 length: 14 amino acids. Germline loops: CDR1 MDHEN, CDR2 SYDVKM. The V gene end was trimmed by 4 bases and the J gene end by 8 bases; junction bases not matched to a gene: 2. The CDR3 spells CASSWDRGREKLFF. The CDR3 DNA reads as TGTGCCAGCAGTTGGGACAGGGGGCGGGAAAAACTGTTTTTT. The full variable domain, rest sourced from reference TRBV28 and TRBJ1-4, is DVKVTQSSRYLVKRTGEKVFLECVQDMDHENMFWYRQDPGLGLRLIYFSYDVKMKEKGDIPEGYSVSREKKERFSLILESASTNQTSMYLCASSWDRGREKLFFGSGTQLSVL.

Turning to this clone: This specimen includes other DNA sequences encoding the same CDR3. The chain links TRBV6-5 to TRBJ2-5, with 9 bases that match TRBD1. J lost 4 bases, V lost 6 bases, and 9 bases had no gene match. The CDR3 consists of 15 residues. The V gene's germline CDR1 is MNHEY and CDR2 SVGAGI. The CDR3 protein is CASSLNRGQGETQYF. CDR3 coding DNA: TGTGCCAGCAGCCTAAACAGGGGGCAAGGAGAGACCCAGTACTTC.

The gene calls are TRBV5-4 and TRBJ1-2; D gene unclear. The CDR3 is 16 residues long. The germline V and J ends were trimmed by 0 bases and 4 bases, with 16 bases remaining between them. Germline V gene lookup returns CDR1 SGHNT and CDR2 YYREEE (reference sequence). In DNA, the CDR3 is TGTGCCAGCAGCTTGGCCGCTGGAGGCAGAAGCTATGGCTACACCTTC. As protein: CASSLAAGGRSYGYTF. The whole variable domain, remainder taken from reference TRBV5-4 and TRBJ1-2, is ETGVTQSPTHLIKTRGQQVTLRCSSQSGHNTVSWYQQALGQGPQFIFQYYREEENGRGNFPPRFSGLQFPNYSSELNVNALELDDSALYLCASSLAAGGRSYGYTFGSGTRLTVV.

This clone was seen once. This chain connects TRBV27 to TRBJ1-1; no clear D gene. The V end lost 4 bases, the J end lost 1 base, and 10 bases lay between the germline ends. Looked up from germline, CDR1 is MNHEY and CDR2 is SMNVEV (reference sequence). The CDR3 sequence is 14 residues long. CDR3 residues: CASSSAGKNTEAFF. In DNA, the CDR3 is TGTGCCAGCAGTTCCGCCGGGAAGAACACTGAAGCTTTCTTT.

Turning to this clone: This same CDR3 is encoded by further DNA sequences in the sample. This chain joins TRBV7-3 and TRBJ2-1; D is uncertain. Per germline, CDR1 SGHTA and CDR2 FQGTGA. This CDR3 is 14 amino acids long. The V and J ends lost 2 bases and 2 bases respectively, with 7 bases between them. The CDR3 spells CASSLGLAYNEQFF. Written as DNA, the CDR3 is TGTGCCAGCAGCTTAGGTCTAGCCTACAATGAGCAGTTCTTC.

The J gene is TRBJ2-3, the V gene TRBV9; D unclear. The CDR3 extends over 17 amino acids. CDR1 and CDR2 (germline): SGDLS, YYNGEE. V was shortened by 0 bases and J by 0 bases, with 14 bases between the two germline ends. The CDR3 DNA is TGTGCCAGCAGCGTAGCCCAACGTCCGGATAGCACAGATACGCAGTATTTT. Translated: CASSVAQRPDSTDTQYF.

The chain couples TRBV6-5 to TRBJ2-1, with TRBD1 identical over 10 bases. Trimming at V came to 6 bases and at J to 6 bases, leaving 5 bases not matched to a gene. CDR1 and CDR2 from the germline V gene are MNHEY and SVGAGI. The CDR3 spans 14 residues. CDR3 in DNA: TGTGCCAGCAGGGACAGGGGGGGATCCAATGAGCAGTTCTTC. It codes for CASRDRGGSNEQFF.

The CDR3, as DNA: TGTGCCAGCAGTTTATGGAGTATCGGGGGAGCGGACCAAGAGACCCAGTACTTC. It encodes CASSLWSIGGADQETQYF. V gene TRBV28 combines with J gene TRBJ2-5, with a weak D call TRBD2 (6 bases). Trimming shortened V by 0 bases and J by 0 bases, and 17 bases separated the two germline ends. The CDR3 is 18 amino acids. The germline CDR1 and CDR2 sequences are MDHEN and SYDVKM.

V and J are TRBV5-1 and TRBJ1-2, with a possible D match to TRBD1 (5 bases). The CDR3 has 15 residues. Looked up from germline, CDR1 is SGHRS and CDR2 is YFSETQ. Deletions cut 1 base from V and 8 bases from J, with 18 bases between. CDR3 sequence reads: CASSLTIINRNGYTF. The CDR3 DNA reads TGCGCCAGCAGCTTGACTATCATTAACAGGAACGGCTACACCTTC.